This T cell receptor (beta chain) was identified during a study of blood T cell repertoires in COVID-19. Study context: Samples came from the United States, Italy and Spain, spanning acute and convalescent COVID-19. Nucleic acid was either cDNA or gDNA, and it came from T cells, B-cell-depleted T cells, or PBMCs.

Germline loops: CDR1 KGHSH, CDR2 LQKENI. The junction had 1 base not matched to a gene; V was cut back by 3 bases and J by 0 bases. The length of the CDR3 is 17 residues. TCRdb's copy holds only in-frame clones and misses some; the assay was immunoSEQ multiplex PCR. The sample consists of approximately 300,000 clones, around 86% of them appearing once. This receptor was taken from a man between 60 and 75 years old who had recovered from COVID-19. The chain links TRBV18 to TRBJ2-6; 11 nucleotides line up with TRBD1. The sample comprised PBMCs or T cells enriched from blood (not recorded which). DNA for the CDR3: TGTGCCAGCTCACCCGGGACAGGGGGCTCTGGGGCCAACGTCCTGACTTTC. The encoded protein is CASSPGTGGSGANVLTF.